A single sample gave rise to the 25 T cell receptor beta chains below, sequenced in a study of kidney transplant recipient with SARS-CoV-2 infection. TCRdb ran MiXCR on the reads and lists one entry per CDR3 protein. Here the sample spans roughly 230,000 distinct CDR3 sequences, roughly 26% being singletons. The input for sequencing was a blood sample, taken at baseline and on day 111 from a kidney transplant recipient. Every receptor here comes from a young adult male patient who had COVID-19 and was a kidney transplant recipient. The graft donor may have given rise to some T cells.

This clonotype has a count of ten or more. The V gene is TRBV7-3, the J gene TRBJ2-7; TRBD2 is a possible D gene (6 bases). This CDR3 has 18 amino acids. Germline CDR1 and CDR2: SGHTA and FQGTGA. Trimming cost V 1 base and J 3 bases, with 22 bases left between them. The CDR3 DNA reads TGTGCCAGCAGCTTAATAGGGTCGGGGGTCGGGAATCACTACGAGCAGTACTTC. It translates to CASSLIGSGVGNHYEQYF.

Many counts were recorded for this clonotype. CDR3 sequence reads: CSAGGTSEITQYF. CDR3 in DNA: TGCAGTGCTGGTGGGACATCCGAGATTACGCAGTATTTT. This rearrangement joins TRBV20-1 to TRBJ2-3, with a weak D call TRBD1 (6 bases). V was trimmed by 5 bases and J by 8 bases, leaving 17 bases between them. Germline V lookup: CDR1 DFQATT, CDR2 SNEGSKA (reference sequence). The length of the CDR3 is 13 residues.

In its sample, this clonotype was seen many times. The rearrangement joins TRBV7-9 to TRBJ2-7; a possible D gene is TRBD1 (5 bases). Germline CDR1 reads SEHNR; CDR2 reads FQNEAQ (reference sequence). V shed 0 bases and J shed 5 bases, with 17 bases lying between them. The CDR3 is 16 residues long. DNA for the CDR3: TGTGCCAGCAGCTTAGCGCTGGCAGGGCGGAGAAACGAGCAGTACTTC. Residues: CASSLALAGRRNEQYF. Filled out from reference TRBV7-9 and TRBJ2-7, the complete variable domain reads DTGVSQNPRHKITKRGQNVTFRCDPISEHNRLYWYRQTLGQGPEFLTYFQNEAQLEKSRLLSDRFSAERPKGSFSTLEIQRTEQGDSAMYLCASSLALAGRRNEQYFGPGTRLTVT.

This clonotype was counted ten times or more. The chain uses TRBV15 and TRBJ1-1, with TRBD1 as a possible D gene (5 bases). Germline CDR1 LNHNV, CDR2 YYDKDF (reference sequence). The CDR3 totals 15 residues. The V and J ends lost 5 bases and 1 base respectively, with 14 bases between them. Here the CDR3 reads CATSPFGGKNTEAFF. The CDR3, as DNA: TGTGCCACCAGCCCCTTCGGGGGGAAGAACACTGAAGCTTTCTTT.

In its sample, this clonotype was seen once. A read error may explain this, as a much larger clone is one base away. The chain combines TRBV7-2 with TRBJ2-4; D possibly matches TRBD1 or TRBD2 (5 bases each). The J call may be faulty, since TRBJ2-1 better matches the DNA end. The CDR3 contains 16 residues. Germline V CDR1 and CDR2: SGHTA, FQGNSA. CDR3 loop: CASSPGSARPEAEQFF. CDR3 nucleotides: TGTGCCAGCAGCCCAGGGAGCGCAAGGCCGGAGGCTGAGCAGTTCTTC.

The sample holds many counts of this clonotype. The chain uses TRBV29-1 and TRBJ1-1; TRBD1 might be the D (5 bases). The CDR3 is made up of 13 amino acids. Looked up from germline, CDR1 is SQVTM and CDR2 is ANQGSEA. Trimming took 8 bases from V and 7 from J, leaving 20 bases between them. This CDR3 reads CSTRRGDRFEAFF. CDR3 DNA: TGCAGCACGAGGCGGGGTGACAGATTTGAAGCTTTCTTT.

This clonotype came up a few times. The CDR3 nucleotides read TGTGCCAGCAGTTATGATGCGGGAGCCCCCCACGATACGCAGTATTTT. This codes for CASSYDAGAPHDTQYF. The chain joins TRBV6-5 to TRBJ2-3; 7 bases fit TRBD2. Trimming cost V 3 bases and J 6 bases; bases outside gene matches: 12. Germline loops: CDR1 MNHEY, CDR2 SVGAGI. The CDR3 has 16 residues.

About this clonotype: Given a much more abundant clone one base away, this may be a read error. The chain employs TRBV12-3 or TRBV12-4 and TRBJ1-2; no firm D call. The CDR3 consists of 17 residues. The CDR3 here is CASSSLDTAGKTYGNTF. DNA for the CDR3: TGTGCCAGCAGTTCTCTCGACACAGCAGGAAAGACCTATGGCAACACCTTC.

Concerning this clonotype: A much larger clone differs from this one at a single base, so this may be a read error. The V and J genes are TRBV2 and TRBJ1-1; a possible D gene is TRBD1 (5 bases). The germline V gene has CDR1 SNHLY and CDR2 FYNNEI. The CDR3 is 13 amino acids. CDR3 sequence (DNA): TGTGCCAGCTTCAGAGGGGACCCCCCACTGGGCGCTTTT. This encodes CASFRGDPPLGAF.

At least ten counts were recorded for this clonotype. This chain uses TRBV28 with TRBJ1-2; 10 nucleotides line up with TRBD1. V was pared by 3 bases and J by 8 bases, with 12 bases of the junction left unmatched. The CDR3 runs 16 residues. Germline V CDR1 and CDR2: MDHEN, SYDVKM. CDR3 in DNA: TGTGCCAGCAGTTTCAATTTCGACAGGGGGCGAGACGGCTACACCTTC. Its translation: CASSFNFDRGRDGYTF.

This clonotype was observed many times. The gene calls are TRBV9 and TRBJ1-2, with D unresolved. The CDR3 runs to 15 residues. With 0 bases removed from V and 4 bases from J, the gap between germline ends came to 13 bases. The germline CDR1 and CDR2 sequences are SGDLS and YYNGEE. CDR3 coding DNA: TGTGCCAGCAGCGTAGAAGACAATCCGGCCTATGGCTACACCTTC. This translates into CASSVEDNPAYGYTF.

This clonotype came up a few times. A clone one base away is much larger, so this may be a read error. The chain recombines TRBV2 with TRBJ1-5; 9 nucleotides align to TRBD1. CDR3 length equals 15 residues. Germline V gives CDR1 SNHLY, CDR2 FYNNEI. V trimming: 5 bases; J trimming: 2 bases; junction bases outside the gene matches: 4. CDR3: CASSRDRVGNQPQHF. In DNA, the CDR3 is TGTGCCAGCAGTAGGGACAGGGTGGGCAATCAGCCCCAGCATTTT. The full variable domain, completed using reference TRBV2 and TRBJ1-5, is EPEVTQTPSHQVTQMGQEVILRCVPISNHLYFYWYRQILGQKVEFLVSFYNNEISEKSEIFDDQFSVERPDGSNFTLKIRSTKLEDSAMYFCASSRDRVGNQPQHFGDGTRLSIL.

Notes on this clonotype: This may be a read error: a much more frequent sequence differs by one nucleotide. The chain couples TRBV11-2 to TRBJ2-7, with D perhaps TRBD1 or TRBD2 (6 bases each). This CDR3 is 11 amino acids long. Germline assignment: CDR1 SGHAT and CDR2 FQNNGV. This CDR3 reads CASSLGRGQCF. The CDR3 nucleotides read TGTGCCAGCAGCTTAGGCCGGGGGCAGTGCTTC.

This clonotype was counted at least ten times. The rearrangement uses TRBV20-1 and TRBJ1-2; weak D call: TRBD1 (6 bases). Trimming pared 1 base from V and 7 bases from J, leaving 19 bases between. This CDR3 has 15 amino acids. CDR1 and CDR2 (germline): DFQATT, SNEGSKA (reference sequence). The CDR3 reads CSARVPNWGAPGYTF. CDR3 DNA sequence: TGCAGTGCTAGAGTACCTAACTGGGGGGCACCTGGCTACACCTTC.

With regard to this clonotype: A read error may be the cause here, since a much bigger clone is one base away. The chain combines TRBV5-4 with TRBJ2-3; 8 bases align to TRBD2. Germline V CDR1 and CDR2: SGHNT, YYREEE (reference sequence). The trim removed 3 bases at V and 4 bases at J, leaving 13 bases unmatched. The CDR3 is 17 residues long. The CDR3 spells CASSSPGDGRAADTQYF. CDR3 nucleotide sequence: TGTGCCAGCAGCTCCCCGGGGGACGGGAGGGCCGCAGATACGCAGTATTTT.

This clonotype was picked up many times. CDR3 region: CASSAHWPYGKTYGYTF. CDR3 in DNA: TGTGCCAGCAGTGCTCACTGGCCTTACGGAAAGACCTATGGCTACACCTTC. This chain joins TRBV6-9 and TRBJ1-2; D call uncertain. CDR3 length equals 17 residues. Trimming removed 5 bases at V and 4 bases at J, with 23 bases between. Germline CDR1 and CDR2: MNHGY and SVAAGI.

On this clonotype: A read error is possible here, since a much larger clone lies one base away. The V gene is TRBV20-1, the J gene TRBJ1-2; D is possibly TRBD1 (6 bases). Trimming pared 3 bases from V and 0 bases from J, leaving 14 bases between. Germline CDR1 is DFQATT and CDR2 is SNEGSKA (reference sequence). The CDR3 has 15 amino acids. The CDR3 coding sequence is TGCAGTGCTAGGCCAGGGGCCTTAGCTAACTATGGCTACACCTTC. It is translated as CSARPGALANYGYTF.

This clonotype has ten or more counts. V is TRBV19 and J is TRBJ2-7; 8 nucleotides match TRBD1. The trim removed 5 bases at V and 3 bases at J, leaving 6 bases unmatched. CDR1 is LNHDA and CDR2 is SQIVND in the germline V gene (reference sequence). The CDR3 covers 14 residues. Here the CDR3 DNA reads TGTGCCAGTAGTCCCCAAGACAGGGGCTACGAGCAGTACTTC. As protein: CASSPQDRGYEQYF.

In this sample, this clonotype turned up many times. The J gene is TRBJ1-2, the V gene TRBV5-8; D perhaps matches TRBD1 (5 bases). V was shortened by 7 bases and J by 6 bases, with 19 bases between the two germline ends. CDR1 and CDR2 from the germline V gene are SGHTS and YDEGEE. CDR3 length: 14 residues. The CDR3 sequence: CASFEARRGNGYTF. The CDR3 bases are TGTGCCAGCTTCGAAGCTAGGAGGGGAAATGGCTACACCTTC.

This clonotype occurred many times. V is TRBV6-5 and J is TRBJ2-1, with D possibly TRBD1 on 5 matching bases. The CDR3 is made up of 13 amino acids. Germline V gives CDR1 MNHEY, CDR2 SVGAGI. V shed 6 bases and J shed 4 bases, with 10 bases lying between them. CDR3 residues: CASSPTGYNEQFF. CDR3 coding DNA: TGTGCCAGCAGCCCTACAGGTTACAATGAGCAGTTCTTC.

A remark on this clonotype: This could be a read error, since a much larger clone is one nucleotide away. The chain has TRBV5-5 and TRBJ2-2, with 9 nucleotides matching TRBD1. The CDR3 runs 15 residues. Germline CDR1 is SGHKS and CDR2 is YYEKEE (reference sequence). The CDR3 spells CAGRDRAPGTGELFF. Here the CDR3 DNA reads TGTGCCGGCAGGGACAGGGCCCCGGGCACCGGGGAGCTGTTTTTT.

This clonotype was counted ten times or more. The V call is TRBV5-4, the J call TRBJ2-5, with D perhaps matching TRBD1 (6 bases). V shed 4 bases and J shed 1 base, with 8 bases lying between them. The CDR3 extends over 13 amino acids. Germline V lookup: CDR1 SGHNT, CDR2 YYREEE (reference sequence). CDR3 DNA: TGTGCCAGCAGCCAGGACAGCCAAGAGACCCAGTACTTC. Protein: CASSQDSQETQYF.

In its sample, this clonotype was seen many times. J is TRBJ2-2 and V is TRBV3-1; D is undetermined. Trimming took off 5 bases at V and 5 bases at J, with 24 bases between the two ends. The CDR3 is 18 amino acids. The V gene's germline CDR1 is LGHDT and CDR2 YNNKEL (reference sequence). The CDR3 sequence is CASSNTCPISGLTGELFF. Here the CDR3 DNA reads TGTGCCAGCAGCAATACATGTCCCATTTCAGGCTTGACCGGGGAGCTGTTTTTT. The entire variable domain, with the rest obtained from reference TRBV3-1 and TRBJ2-2, is as follows: DTAVSQTPKYLVTQMGNDKSIKCEQNLGHDTMYWYKQDSKKFLKIMFSYNNKELIINETVPNRFSPKSPDKAHLNLHINSLELGDSAVYFCASSNTCPISGLTGELFFGEGSRLTVL.

This clonotype was picked up a small number of times. V and J are TRBV19 and TRBJ2-5; unclear D gene. CDR3 length: 14 residues. V dropped 6 bases and J dropped 4 bases, with 15 bases sitting between them. CDR1 is LNHDA, CDR2 SQIVND, per germline (reference sequence). The CDR3 coding sequence is TGTGCCAGTAGCCCAGGTCACAGTTTAGAGACCCAGTACTTC. The encoded protein is CASSPGHSLETQYF.

At least ten counts were recorded for this clonotype. This chain joins TRBV25-1 and TRBJ1-2, with D unresolved. CDR3 size: 17 residues. Trimming removed 5 bases from V and 4 bases from J, with 23 bases in between. Germline CDR1 is MGHDK and CDR2 is SYGVNS. The CDR3 protein is CASSWWEELGKTYGYTF. In nucleotides, the CDR3 is TGTGCCAGCAGTTGGTGGGAAGAACTGGGAAAGACCTATGGCTACACCTTC.